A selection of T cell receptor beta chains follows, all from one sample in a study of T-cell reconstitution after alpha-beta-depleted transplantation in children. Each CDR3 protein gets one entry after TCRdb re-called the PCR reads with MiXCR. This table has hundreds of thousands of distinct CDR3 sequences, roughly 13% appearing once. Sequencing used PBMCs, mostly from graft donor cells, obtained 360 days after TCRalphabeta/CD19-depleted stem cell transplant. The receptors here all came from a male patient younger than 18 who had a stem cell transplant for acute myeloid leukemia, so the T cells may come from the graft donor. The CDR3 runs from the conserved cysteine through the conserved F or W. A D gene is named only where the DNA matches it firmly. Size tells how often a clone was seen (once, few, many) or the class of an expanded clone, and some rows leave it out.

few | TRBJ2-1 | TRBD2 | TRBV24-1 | TGTGCCACCAGTGATAGGACTAGCGGGAAGAGCTCCTACAATGAGCAGTTCTTC | CATSDRTSGKSSYNEQFF
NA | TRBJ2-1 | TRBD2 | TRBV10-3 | TGTGCCATCAATTCAAGGACTAGCGGATTGAGCTCCTACAATGAGCAGTTCTTC | CAINSRTSGLSSYNEQFF
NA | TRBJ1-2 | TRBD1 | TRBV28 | TGTGCCAGCAGTTGGGGACAGGGGGCAGAAGGCTACACCTTC | CASSWGQGAEGYTF
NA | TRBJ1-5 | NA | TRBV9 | TGTGCCAGCAGCGTAGGGCCTCGGCCGGGGAGGGAACAGCCCCAGCATTTT | CASSVGPRPGREQPQHF
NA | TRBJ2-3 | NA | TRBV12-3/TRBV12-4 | TGTGCCAGCAGTTTCAGGCCGAATACGCAGTATTTT | CASSFRPNTQYF
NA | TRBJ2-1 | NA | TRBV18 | TGTGCCAGCTCACCTGGGGGTCCCTACTACAATGAGCAGTTCTTC | CASSPGGPYYNEQFF
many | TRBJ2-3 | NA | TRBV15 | TGTGCCACCAGCAACCTACGTACGCAGTATTTT | CATSNLRTQYF
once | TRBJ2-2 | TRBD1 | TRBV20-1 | TGCAGTGCTGGGACAGGGTACATCGGGGAGCTGTTTTTT | CSAGTGYIGELFF
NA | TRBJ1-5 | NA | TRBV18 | TGTGCCAGCTCACCAATAGGGTGGAACCAGCCCCAGCATTTT | CASSPIGWNQPQHF
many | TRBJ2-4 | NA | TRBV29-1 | TGCAGCGTGCAGGGGCAAGGGTGGAAGGCCAAAAACATTCAGTACTTC | CSVQGQGWKAKNIQYF
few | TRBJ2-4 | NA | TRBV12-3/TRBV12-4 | TGTGCCAGCAGGTTTACCGGGGAAAACATTCAGTACTTC | CASRFTGENIQYF
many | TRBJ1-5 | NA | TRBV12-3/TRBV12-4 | TGTGCCAGCAGTCTAAGGGCTGGGCAGCCCCAGCATTTT | CASSLRAGQPQHF
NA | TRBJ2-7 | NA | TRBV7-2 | TGTGCCAGCAGCTTAGGCGCCCCACCATACGAGCAGTACTTC | CASSLGAPPYEQYF
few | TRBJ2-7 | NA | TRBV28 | TGTGCCAGCAGTTTAGGGGGACTGATACTCTACGAGCAGTACTTC | CASSLGGLILYEQYF
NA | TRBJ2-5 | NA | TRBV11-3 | TGTGCCAGCAGCTTAGGAGCAGACACTTCACAAGAGACCCAGTACTTC | CASSLGADTSQETQYF
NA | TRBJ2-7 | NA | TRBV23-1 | TGCGCCAGCAGTCAATCGCCCCGGAGGTGGGCGCCGAAGACCTTCTCATCACAAGAGCAGTACTTC | CASSQSPRRWAPKTFSSQEQYF
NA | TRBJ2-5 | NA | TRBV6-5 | TGTGCCAGCAGTTACATCGGGGGGCGAGGTGGAGAGACCCAGTACTTC | CASSYIGGRGGETQYF
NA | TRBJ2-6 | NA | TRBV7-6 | TGTGCCAGCAGCTTAGCGGCCGGCAATGGGGCCAACGTCCTGACTTTC | CASSLAAGNGANVLTF
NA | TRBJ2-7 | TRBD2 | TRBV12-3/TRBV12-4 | TGTGCCAGCAGTCCACCCGGGACTAGCGGAACCTACGAGCAGTACTTC | CASSPPGTSGTYEQYF
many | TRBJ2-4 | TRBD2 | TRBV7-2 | TGTGCCAGCAGCTTAGGTTTTGCAGCGGGAACGAAAAACATTCAGTACTTC | CASSLGFAAGTKNIQYF
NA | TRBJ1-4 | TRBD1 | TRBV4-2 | TGTGCCAGCAGCCAAGATTATGGGACAGGGGGCGGGGGTGTGGAACTGTTTTTT | CASSQDYGTGGGGVELFF
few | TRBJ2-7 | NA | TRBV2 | TGTGCCAGCACCCGTCACAATGGATTCTACGAGCAGTACTTC | CASTRHNGFYEQYF
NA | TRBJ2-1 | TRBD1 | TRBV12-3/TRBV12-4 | TGTGCCAGCAGAATGACAGGGGGCAAGAATGAGCAGTTCTTC | CASRMTGGKNEQFF
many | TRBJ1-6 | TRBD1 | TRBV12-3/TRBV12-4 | TGTGCCAGCAGTCAGCGGGGACAGGGAAATTCACCCCTCCACTTT | CASSQRGQGNSPLHF
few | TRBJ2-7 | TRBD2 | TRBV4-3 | TGCGCCAGCAGCCAAGAAGCGGTGGGACTATCCTACGAGCAGTACTTC | CASSQEAVGLSYEQYF
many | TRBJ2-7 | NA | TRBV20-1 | TGCAGTGCTAGTTGGGGGAGCGAGCAGTACTTC | CSASWGSEQYF
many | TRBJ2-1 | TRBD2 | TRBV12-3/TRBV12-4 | TGTGCCAGCAGTGGACTAGCGGGAGGCGGCAATGAGCAGTTCTTC | CASSGLAGGGNEQFF
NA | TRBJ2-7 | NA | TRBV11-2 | TGTGCCAGCAGCTTAGAGAGGTTGGGGCCACCCCTTTCCTATCGGGGCGAGCAGTACTTC | CASSLERLGPPLSYRGEQYF
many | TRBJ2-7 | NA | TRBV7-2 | TGTGCCAGCAGCTCCGGGCTAGCGATATCGAGGGAGCAGTACTTC | CASSSGLAISREQYF
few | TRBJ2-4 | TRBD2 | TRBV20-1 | TGCAGTGCTAGGAGATCGGATGACGGGAGGGGTTTTAGAAACATTCAGTACTTC | CSARRSDDGRGFRNIQYF
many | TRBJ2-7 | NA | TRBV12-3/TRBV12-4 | TGTGCCAGCAGTTTCGGCAGACCTATCGGGGCCTACGAGCAGTACTTC | CASSFGRPIGAYEQYF
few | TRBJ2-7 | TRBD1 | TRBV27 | TGTGCCAGCAGTCCATTGGGACAGGGGGCGTACGAGCAGTACTTC | CASSPLGQGAYEQYF
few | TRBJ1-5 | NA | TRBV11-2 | TGTGCCAGCAGCCTTGCACGCGGGCCCCAGCATTTT | CASSLARGPQHF
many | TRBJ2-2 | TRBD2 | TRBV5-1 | TGCGCCAGCAGCATCCGGATGAATGGCGGGAGAGGGGAGCTGTTTTTT | CASSIRMNGGRGELFF
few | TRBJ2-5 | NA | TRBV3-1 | TGTGCCAGCAGCCAGCGGGACAGTCGAGCGAGGGAGACCCAGTACTTC | CASSQRDSRARETQYF
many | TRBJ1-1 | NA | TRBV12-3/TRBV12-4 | TGTGCCAGCAGTAGAAGGGAGAACACTGAAGCTTTCTTT | CASSRRENTEAFF